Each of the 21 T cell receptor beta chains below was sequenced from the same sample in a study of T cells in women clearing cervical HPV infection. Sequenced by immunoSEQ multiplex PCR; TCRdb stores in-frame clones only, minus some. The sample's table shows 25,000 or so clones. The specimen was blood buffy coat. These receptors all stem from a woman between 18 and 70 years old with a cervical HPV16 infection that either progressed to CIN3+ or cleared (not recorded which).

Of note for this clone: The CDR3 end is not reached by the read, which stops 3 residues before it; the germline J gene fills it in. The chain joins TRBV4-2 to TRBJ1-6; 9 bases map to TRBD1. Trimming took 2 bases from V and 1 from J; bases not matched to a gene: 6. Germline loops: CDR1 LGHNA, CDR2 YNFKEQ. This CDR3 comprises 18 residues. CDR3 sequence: CASSQTGGFESYNSPLHF. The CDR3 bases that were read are TGTGCCAGCAGCCAAACAGGGGGCTTCGAGTCCTATAATTCACCC.

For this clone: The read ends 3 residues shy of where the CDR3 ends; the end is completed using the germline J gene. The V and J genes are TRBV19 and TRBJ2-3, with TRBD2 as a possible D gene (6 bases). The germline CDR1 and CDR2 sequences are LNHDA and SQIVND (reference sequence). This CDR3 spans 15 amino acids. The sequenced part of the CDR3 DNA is TGTGCCAGTAGTCAGCAGGAGCGGGCAGGAGAGACG. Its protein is CASSQQERAGET. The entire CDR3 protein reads CASSQQERAGETQYF. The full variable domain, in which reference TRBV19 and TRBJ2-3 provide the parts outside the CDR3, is DGGITQSPKYLFRKEGQNVTLSCEQNLNHDAMYWYRQDPGQGLRLIYYSQIVNDFQKGDIAEGYSVSREKKESFPLTVTSAQKNPTAFYLCASSQQERAGETQYFGPGTRLTVL.

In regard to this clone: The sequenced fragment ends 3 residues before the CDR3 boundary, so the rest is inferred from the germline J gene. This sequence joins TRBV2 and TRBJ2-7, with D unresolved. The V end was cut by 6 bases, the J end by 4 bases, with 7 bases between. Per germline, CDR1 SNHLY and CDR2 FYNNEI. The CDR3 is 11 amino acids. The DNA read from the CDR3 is TGTGCCAGCAGGGCGGAGTACGAG. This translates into CASRAEYE. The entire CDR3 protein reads CASRAEYEQYF.

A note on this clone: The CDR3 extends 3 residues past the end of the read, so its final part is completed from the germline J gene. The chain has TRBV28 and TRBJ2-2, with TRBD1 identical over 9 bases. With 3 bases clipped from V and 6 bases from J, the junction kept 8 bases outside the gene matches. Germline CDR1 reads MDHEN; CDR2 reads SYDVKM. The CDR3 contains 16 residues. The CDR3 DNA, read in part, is TGTGCCAGCAGTTTGGGACAGGGCCTCTCTGCCGGGGAG. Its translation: CASSLGQGLSAGE. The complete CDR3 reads CASSLGQGLSAGELFF.

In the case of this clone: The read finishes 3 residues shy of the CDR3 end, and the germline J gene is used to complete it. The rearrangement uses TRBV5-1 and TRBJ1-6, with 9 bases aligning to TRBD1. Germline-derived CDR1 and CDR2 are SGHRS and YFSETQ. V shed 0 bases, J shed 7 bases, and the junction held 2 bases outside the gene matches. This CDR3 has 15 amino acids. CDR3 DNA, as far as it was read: TGCGCCAGCAGCTTGGAAGGGACAGGGAATTCACCC. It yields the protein CASSLEGTGNSP. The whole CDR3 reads CASSLEGTGNSPLHF. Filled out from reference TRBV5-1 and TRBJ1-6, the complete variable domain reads KAGVTQTPRYLIKTRGQQVTLSCSPISGHRSVSWYQQTPGQGLQFLFEYFSETQRNKGNFPGRFSGRQFSNSRSEMNVSTLELGDSALYLCASSLEGTGNSPLHFGNGTRLTVT.

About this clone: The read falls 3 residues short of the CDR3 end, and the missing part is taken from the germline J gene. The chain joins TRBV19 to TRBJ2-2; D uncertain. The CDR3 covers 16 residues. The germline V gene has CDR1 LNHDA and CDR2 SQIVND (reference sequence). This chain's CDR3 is CASSSSRVRVNEKLFF. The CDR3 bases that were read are TGTGCCAGTAGCTCATCTAGAGTCCGTGTTAATGAAAAG.

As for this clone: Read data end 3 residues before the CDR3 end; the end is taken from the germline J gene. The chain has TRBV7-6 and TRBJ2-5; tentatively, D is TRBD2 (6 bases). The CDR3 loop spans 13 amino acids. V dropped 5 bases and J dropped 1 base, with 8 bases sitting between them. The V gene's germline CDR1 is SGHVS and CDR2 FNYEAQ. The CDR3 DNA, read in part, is TGTGCCAGCAGCAGGGACTTCCAAGAGACC. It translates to CASSRDFQET. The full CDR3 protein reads CASSRDFQETQYF.

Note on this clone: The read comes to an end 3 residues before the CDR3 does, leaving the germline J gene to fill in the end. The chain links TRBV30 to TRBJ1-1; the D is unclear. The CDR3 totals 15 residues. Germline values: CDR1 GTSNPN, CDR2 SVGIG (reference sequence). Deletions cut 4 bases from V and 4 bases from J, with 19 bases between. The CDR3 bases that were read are TGTGCCTGGACCCAGAGACACTCCCGGGGCACTGAA. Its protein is CAWTQRHSRGTE. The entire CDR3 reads CAWTQRHSRGTEAFF. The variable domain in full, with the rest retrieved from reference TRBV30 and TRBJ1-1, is SQTIHQWPATLVQPVGSPLSLECTVEGTSNPNLYWYRQAAGRGLQLLFYSVGIGQISSEVPQNLSASRPQDRQFILSSKKLLLSDSGFYLCAWTQRHSRGTEAFFGQGTRLTVV.

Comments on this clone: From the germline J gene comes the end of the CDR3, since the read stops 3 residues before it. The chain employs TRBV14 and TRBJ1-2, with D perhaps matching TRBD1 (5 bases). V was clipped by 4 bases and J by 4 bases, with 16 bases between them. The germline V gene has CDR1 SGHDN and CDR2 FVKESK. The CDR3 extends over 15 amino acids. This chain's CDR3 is CASSPGLPAIYGYTF. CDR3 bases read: TGTGCCAGCAGCCCGGGACTTCCCGCGATCTATGGC.

Partial CDR3 DNA: TGTGCCAGCAGCTTAGCAGCGAACACCGGGGAG. It codes for CASSLAANTGE. The entire CDR3 protein reads CASSLAANTGELFF. The rearrangement links TRBV11-2 to TRBJ2-2; D unclear. Read coverage stops 3 residues before the CDR3 terminus; the germline J gene supplies the remainder. Deletions cut 1 base from V and 0 bases from J, with 3 bases between. Germline V gene sequence: CDR1 SGHAT, CDR2 FQNNGV. This CDR3 is 14 amino acids long.

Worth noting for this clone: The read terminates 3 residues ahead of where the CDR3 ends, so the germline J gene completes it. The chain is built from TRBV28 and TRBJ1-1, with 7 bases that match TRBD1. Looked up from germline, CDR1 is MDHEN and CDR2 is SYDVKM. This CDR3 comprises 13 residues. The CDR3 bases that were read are TGTGCCAGCAGTTTATTGGGACAGAAGGAA. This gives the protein CASSLLGQKE. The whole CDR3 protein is CASSLLGQKEAFF.

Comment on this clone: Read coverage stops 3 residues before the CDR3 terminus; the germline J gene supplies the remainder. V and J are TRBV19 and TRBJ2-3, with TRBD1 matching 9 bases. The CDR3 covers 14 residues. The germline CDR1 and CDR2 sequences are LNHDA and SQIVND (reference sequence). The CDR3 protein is CASSVGQGNQPQYF. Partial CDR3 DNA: TGTGCCAGTAGTGTGGGACAGGGCAATCAGCCG.

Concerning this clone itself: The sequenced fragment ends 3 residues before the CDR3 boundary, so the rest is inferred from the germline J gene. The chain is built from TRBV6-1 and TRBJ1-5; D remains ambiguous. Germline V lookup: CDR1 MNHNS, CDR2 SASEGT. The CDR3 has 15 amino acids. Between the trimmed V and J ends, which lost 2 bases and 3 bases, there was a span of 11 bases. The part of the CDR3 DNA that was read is TGTGCCAGCAGTGAAACTAACGCCAACAATCAGCCC. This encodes CASSETNANNQP. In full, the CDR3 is CASSETNANNQPQHF.

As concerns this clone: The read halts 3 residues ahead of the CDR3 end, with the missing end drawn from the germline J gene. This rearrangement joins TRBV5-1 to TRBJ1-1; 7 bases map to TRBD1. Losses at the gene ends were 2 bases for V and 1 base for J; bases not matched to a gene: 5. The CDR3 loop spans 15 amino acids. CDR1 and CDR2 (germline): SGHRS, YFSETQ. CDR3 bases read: TGCGCCAGCAGCTTACAGGGGTTTGGGAACACTGAA. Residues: CASSLQGFGNTE. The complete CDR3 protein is CASSLQGFGNTEAFF.

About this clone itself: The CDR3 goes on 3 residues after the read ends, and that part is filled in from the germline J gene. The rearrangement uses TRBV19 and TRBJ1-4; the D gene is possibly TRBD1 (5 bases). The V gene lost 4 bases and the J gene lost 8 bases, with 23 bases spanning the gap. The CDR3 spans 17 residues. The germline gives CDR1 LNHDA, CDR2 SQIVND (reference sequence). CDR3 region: CASSRLSGLPRGEKLFF. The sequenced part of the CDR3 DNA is TGTGCCAGTAGTAGACTATCGGGACTCCCTAGAGGAGAAAAA.

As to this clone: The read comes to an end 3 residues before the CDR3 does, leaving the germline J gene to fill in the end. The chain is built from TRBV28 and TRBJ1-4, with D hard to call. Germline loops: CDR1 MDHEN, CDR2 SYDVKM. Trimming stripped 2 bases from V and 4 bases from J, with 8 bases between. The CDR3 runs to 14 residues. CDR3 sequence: CASSLVPINEKLFF. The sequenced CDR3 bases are TGTGCCAGCAGTTTAGTCCCAATTAATGAAAAA.

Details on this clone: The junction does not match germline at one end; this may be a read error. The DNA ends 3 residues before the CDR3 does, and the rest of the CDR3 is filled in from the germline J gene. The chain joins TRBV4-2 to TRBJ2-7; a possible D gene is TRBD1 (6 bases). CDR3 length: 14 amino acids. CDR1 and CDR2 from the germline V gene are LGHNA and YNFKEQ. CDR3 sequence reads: CASSQATGFYEQYF. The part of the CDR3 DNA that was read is TGCGCCAGCAGCCAAGCAACAGGGTTCTACGAG.

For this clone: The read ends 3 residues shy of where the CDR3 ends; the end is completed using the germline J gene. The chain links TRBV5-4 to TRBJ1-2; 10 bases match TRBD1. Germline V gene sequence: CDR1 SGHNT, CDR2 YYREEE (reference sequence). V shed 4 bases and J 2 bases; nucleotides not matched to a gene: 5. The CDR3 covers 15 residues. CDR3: CASSRDRGSNYGYTF. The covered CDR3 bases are TGTGCCAGCAGCAGGGACAGGGGCAGCAACTATGGC.

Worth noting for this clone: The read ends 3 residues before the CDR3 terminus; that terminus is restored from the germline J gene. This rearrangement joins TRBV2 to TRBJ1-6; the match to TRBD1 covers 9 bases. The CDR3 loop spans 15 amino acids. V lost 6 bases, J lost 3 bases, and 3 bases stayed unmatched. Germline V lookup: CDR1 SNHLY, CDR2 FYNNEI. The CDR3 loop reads CASRKTGGYNSPLHF. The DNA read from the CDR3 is TGTGCCAGCAGAAAGACAGGGGGCTATAATTCACCC.

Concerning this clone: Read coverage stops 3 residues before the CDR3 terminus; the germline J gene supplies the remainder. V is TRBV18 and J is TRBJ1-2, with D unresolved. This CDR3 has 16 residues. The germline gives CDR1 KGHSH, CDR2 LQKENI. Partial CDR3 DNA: TGTGCCAGCTCAGGCGCGACTGAGCGGGGATTAATCGGC. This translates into CASSGATERGLIG. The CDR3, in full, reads CASSGATERGLIGYTF.

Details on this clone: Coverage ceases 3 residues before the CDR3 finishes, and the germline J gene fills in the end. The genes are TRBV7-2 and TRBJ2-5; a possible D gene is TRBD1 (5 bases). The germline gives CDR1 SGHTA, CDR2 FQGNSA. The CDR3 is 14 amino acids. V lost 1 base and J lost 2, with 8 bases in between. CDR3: CASSLGQNQETQYF. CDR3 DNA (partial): TGTGCCAGCAGCTTAGGACAGAATCAAGAGACC.